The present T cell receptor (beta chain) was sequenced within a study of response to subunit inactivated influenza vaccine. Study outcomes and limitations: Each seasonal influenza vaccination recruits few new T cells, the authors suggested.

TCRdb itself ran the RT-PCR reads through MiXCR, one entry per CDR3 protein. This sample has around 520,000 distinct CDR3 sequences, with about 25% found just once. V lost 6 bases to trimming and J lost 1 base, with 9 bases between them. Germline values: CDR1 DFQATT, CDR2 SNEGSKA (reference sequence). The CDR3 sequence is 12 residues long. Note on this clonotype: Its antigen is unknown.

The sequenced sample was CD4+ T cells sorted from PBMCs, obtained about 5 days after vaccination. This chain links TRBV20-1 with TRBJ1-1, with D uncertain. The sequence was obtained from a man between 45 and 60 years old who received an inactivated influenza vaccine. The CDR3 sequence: CSAATPNTEAFF. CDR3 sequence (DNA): TGCAGTGCCGCGACACCGAACACTGAAGCTTTCTTT.